This is a list of T cell receptor beta chains from one sample in a study of blood T cell repertoires in COVID-19. Profiling relied on immunoSEQ multiplex PCR, and the TCRdb table lists in-frame clones only, not all of them. Found here are some 520,000 clones, 89% of them singletons; the top ten hold 0.9%. The sample was peripheral blood. Receptor source: a man in his late teens or twenties with COVID-19, enrolled during active disease. The CDR3 runs from the conserved cysteine through the conserved F or W. The D gene is left open where the match is weak. Part of the rows lack a size; the others show once, few, many or a class for expanded clones.

V gene: TRBV7-2; J gene: TRBJ2-1; D gene: TRBD2; clone size: -; CDR3 protein: CASSLAGGPRQFF; CDR3 DNA: TGTGCCAGCAGCTTAGCGGGAGGGCCACGGCAGTTCTTC
V gene: TRBV2; J gene: TRBJ2-7; D gene: -; clone size: -; CDR3 protein: CASSASRLVFPSYEQYF; CDR3 DNA: TGTGCCAGCAGCGCTTCCCGACTAGTTTTCCCCTCCTACGAGCAGTACTTC
V gene: TRBV7-3; J gene: TRBJ2-1; D gene: TRBD2; clone size: few; CDR3 protein: CASSLGLAAYNEQFF; CDR3 DNA: TGTGCCAGCAGCTTAGGACTAGCGGCCTACAATGAGCAGTTCTTC
V gene: TRBV24-1; J gene: TRBJ1-4; D gene: -; clone size: -; CDR3 protein: CATSDFTGPSEKLFF; CDR3 DNA: TGTGCCACCAGTGATTTCACAGGCCCTAGTGAAAAACTGTTTTTT
V gene: TRBV27; J gene: TRBJ1-2; D gene: -; clone size: -; CDR3 protein: CASSSVDKGRGYTF; CDR3 DNA: TGTGCCAGCAGCTCAGTGGACAAAGGGCGAGGCTACACCTTC
V gene: TRBV19; J gene: TRBJ1-5; D gene: TRBD1; clone size: -; CDR3 protein: CASSTGTVLFQPQHF; CDR3 DNA: TGTGCCAGTAGTACCGGGACAGTTTTGTTCCAGCCCCAGCATTTT
V gene: TRBV10-3; J gene: TRBJ2-1; D gene: -; clone size: -; CDR3 protein: CAISTTGNEQFF; CDR3 DNA: TGTGCCATCAGTACTACAGGGAATGAGCAGTTCTTC
V gene: TRBV2; J gene: TRBJ2-5; D gene: TRBD2; clone size: once; CDR3 protein: CAVRRGLAVQETQYF; CDR3 DNA: TGTGCCGTAAGGAGGGGACTAGCGGTCCAAGAGACCCAGTACTTC
V gene: TRBV29-1; J gene: TRBJ2-5; D gene: -; clone size: few; CDR3 protein: CSVVVGGAGGETQYF; CDR3 DNA: TGCAGCGTTGTGGTTGGCGGGGCTGGTGGGGAGACCCAGTACTTC
V gene: TRBV3-1/TRBV3-2; J gene: TRBJ2-5; D gene: TRBD1; clone size: once; CDR3 protein: CASSQESGGRETQYF; CDR3 DNA: TGTGCCAGCAGCCAAGAGTCAGGGGGAAGGGAGACCCAGTACTTC
V gene: TRBV28; J gene: TRBJ2-3; D gene: TRBD2; clone size: -; CDR3 protein: CASSLTSGGASTDTQYF; CDR3 DNA: TGTGCCAGCAGTCTGACTAGCGGGGGGGCCTCCACAGATACGCAGTATTTT
V gene: TRBV7-9; J gene: TRBJ1-6; D gene: -; clone size: -; CDR3 protein: CASSEGNSSSPLHF; CDR3 DNA: TGTGCCAGCAGCGAGGGAAACTCCTCTTCACCCCTCCACTTT
V gene: TRBV27; J gene: TRBJ2-7; D gene: -; clone size: -; CDR3 protein: CASSLSAGSEQYF; CDR3 DNA: TGTGCCAGCAGTTTATCGGCGGGGAGCGAGCAGTACTTC
V gene: TRBV27; J gene: TRBJ1-5; D gene: -; clone size: once; CDR3 protein: CASRGQGRLNQPQHF; CDR3 DNA: TGTGCCAGCAGGGGGCAGGGAAGGTTGAATCAGCCCCAGCATTTT
V gene: TRBV4-1; J gene: TRBJ2-5; D gene: -; clone size: -; CDR3 protein: CASSQGPTRDETQYF; CDR3 DNA: TGCGCCAGCAGCCAAGGACCCACACGGGATGAGACCCAGTACTTC
V gene: TRBV19; J gene: TRBJ1-1; D gene: TRBD1; clone size: -; CDR3 protein: CASIYTGENTEAFF; CDR3 DNA: TGTGCCAGTATTTACACAGGGGAGAACACTGAAGCTTTCTTT
V gene: TRBV7-9; J gene: TRBJ2-7; D gene: -; clone size: once; CDR3 protein: CASSLARTYNYEQYF; CDR3 DNA: TGTGCCAGCAGCTTAGCGCGGACTTACAACTACGAGCAGTACTTC
V gene: TRBV5-1; J gene: TRBJ1-2; D gene: -; clone size: -; CDR3 protein: CASRRGSGYTF; CDR3 DNA: TGCGCCAGCAGAAGGGGGTCTGGCTACACCTTC
V gene: TRBV5-6; J gene: TRBJ1-6; D gene: -; clone size: -; CDR3 protein: CASSLIRERNSPLHF; CDR3 DNA: TGTGCCAGCAGCTTGATCCGGGAAAGGAATTCACCCCTCCACTTT
V gene: TRBV7-9; J gene: TRBJ2-1; D gene: -; clone size: -; CDR3 protein: CASSVPGTYNEQFF; CDR3 DNA: TGTGCCAGCAGCGTCCCCGGGACATACAATGAGCAGTTCTTC
V gene: TRBV2; J gene: TRBJ1-5; D gene: TRBD1; clone size: -; CDR3 protein: CASSGQGTWQPQHF; CDR3 DNA: TGTGCCAGCAGTGGACAGGGGACGTGGCAGCCCCAGCATTTT
V gene: TRBV24-1; J gene: TRBJ2-1; D gene: TRBD1; clone size: -; CDR3 protein: CATMPPGQGINEQFF; CDR3 DNA: TGTGCCACCATGCCACCGGGACAGGGAATCAATGAGCAGTTCTTC
V gene: TRBV11-2; J gene: TRBJ2-6; D gene: -; clone size: -; CDR3 protein: CASSLGLGRVTGANVLTF; CDR3 DNA: TGTGCCAGCAGCTTAGGTCTTGGCCGGGTGACGGGGGCCAACGTCCTGACTTTC
V gene: TRBV4-2; J gene: TRBJ2-1; D gene: -; clone size: -; CDR3 protein: CASSQGGKGAEEQFF; CDR3 DNA: TGTGCCAGCAGCCAAGGTGGAAAGGGAGCCGAAGAGCAGTTCTTC
V gene: TRBV2; J gene: TRBJ1-5; D gene: -; clone size: -; CDR3 protein: CASSGTNQPQHF; CDR3 DNA: TGTGCCAGCAGTGGGACTAATCAGCCCCAGCATTTT
V gene: TRBV28; J gene: TRBJ2-1; D gene: -; clone size: -; CDR3 protein: CASSLWQGNEQFF; CDR3 DNA: TGTGCCAGCAGTTTATGGCAGGGGAATGAGCAGTTCTTC
V gene: TRBV5-1; J gene: TRBJ2-7; D gene: TRBD1; clone size: -; CDR3 protein: CASSLLGTGVQYF; CDR3 DNA: TGCGCCAGCAGCTTGTTAGGGACAGGGGTGCAGTACTTC
V gene: TRBV19; J gene: TRBJ2-2; D gene: TRBD2; clone size: -; CDR3 protein: CASNPQGGYTGELFF; CDR3 DNA: TGTGCCAGTAACCCCCAGGGAGGGTATACCGGGGAGCTGTTTTTT
V gene: TRBV5-4; J gene: TRBJ2-3; D gene: TRBD2; clone size: -; CDR3 protein: CASSYGGTDTQYF; CDR3 DNA: TGTGCCAGCAGCTACGGGGGGACAGATACGCAGTATTTT
V gene: TRBV27; J gene: TRBJ2-7; D gene: TRBD1; clone size: -; CDR3 protein: CASSSGQGAVEQYF; CDR3 DNA: TGTGCCAGCAGTTCGGGACAGGGGGCGGTCGAGCAGTACTTC
V gene: TRBV27; J gene: TRBJ2-1; D gene: TRBD1; clone size: once; CDR3 protein: CASSFGQGSNEQFF; CDR3 DNA: TGTGCCAGCAGTTTTGGACAGGGGAGCAATGAGCAGTTCTTC
V gene: TRBV2; J gene: TRBJ1-6; D gene: -; clone size: few; CDR3 protein: CASSAGQIYNSPLHF; CDR3 DNA: TGTGCCAGCAGTGCCGGACAGATTTATAATTCACCCCTCCACTTT
V gene: TRBV6-5; J gene: TRBJ1-1; D gene: -; clone size: -; CDR3 protein: CASTRGGAGRTEAFF; CDR3 DNA: TGTGCCAGCACCCGGGGGGGGGCTGGGAGAACTGAAGCTTTCTTT
V gene: TRBV2; J gene: TRBJ2-2; D gene: -; clone size: once; CDR3 protein: CASSADRQIGELFF; CDR3 DNA: TGTGCCAGCTCAGCCGACAGACAAATCGGGGAGCTGTTTTTT
V gene: TRBV4-1; J gene: TRBJ1-1; D gene: -; clone size: -; CDR3 protein: CASSLGGLEAFF; CDR3 DNA: TGCGCCAGCAGCCTAGGTGGACTGGAAGCTTTCTTT
V gene: TRBV5-1; J gene: TRBJ2-6; D gene: TRBD1; clone size: -; CDR3 protein: CASSSTGVSFSGANVLTF; CDR3 DNA: TGCGCCAGCAGCTCAACAGGGGTGTCCTTCTCTGGGGCCAACGTCCTGACTTTC
V gene: TRBV12-1; J gene: TRBJ2-7; D gene: -; clone size: -; CDR3 protein: CASNARASGGGLHEQYF; CDR3 DNA: TGTGCCAGCAACGCTAGGGCTAGCGGGGGGGGCCTGCACGAGCAGTACTTC
V gene: TRBV14; J gene: TRBJ2-7; D gene: -; clone size: -; CDR3 protein: CASSHGGSLDEQYF; CDR3 DNA: TGTGCCAGCAGCCATGGTGGGAGTTTAGACGAGCAGTACTTC
V gene: TRBV6-2/TRBV6-3; J gene: TRBJ1-2; D gene: -; clone size: -; CDR3 protein: CASSYTANYGYTF; CDR3 DNA: TGTGCCAGCAGTTACACGGCTAACTATGGCTACACCTTC
V gene: TRBV25-1; J gene: TRBJ2-5; D gene: -; clone size: -; CDR3 protein: CASSDWDNSEETQYF; CDR3 DNA: TGTGCCAGCAGTGACTGGGACAACTCTGAAGAGACCCAGTACTTC
V gene: TRBV7-9; J gene: TRBJ2-7; D gene: TRBD2; clone size: -; CDR3 protein: CASSLSGSSYEQYF; CDR3 DNA: TGTGCCAGCAGCTTAAGCGGGAGCTCCTACGAGCAGTACTTC
V gene: TRBV5-6; J gene: TRBJ2-3; D gene: TRBD2; clone size: -; CDR3 protein: CASSLTSGGWADTQYF; CDR3 DNA: TGTGCCAGCAGCTTGACTAGCGGGGGGTGGGCAGATACGCAGTATTTT